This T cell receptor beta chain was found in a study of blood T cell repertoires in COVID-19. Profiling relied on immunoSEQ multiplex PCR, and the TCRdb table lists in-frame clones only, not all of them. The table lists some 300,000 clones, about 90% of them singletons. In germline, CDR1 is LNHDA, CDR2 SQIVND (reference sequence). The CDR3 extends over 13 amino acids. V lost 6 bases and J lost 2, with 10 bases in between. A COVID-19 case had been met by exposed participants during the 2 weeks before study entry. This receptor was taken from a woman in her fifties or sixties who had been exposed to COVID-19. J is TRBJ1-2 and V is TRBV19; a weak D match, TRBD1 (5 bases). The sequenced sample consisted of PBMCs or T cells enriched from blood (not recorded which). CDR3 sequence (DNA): TGTGCCAGTAGACCGACAGAAAACTATGGCTACACCTTC. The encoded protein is CASRPTENYGYTF.